The 19 T cell receptor beta chains below come from one sample, sequenced in a study of shared clonotypes between healthy human individuals. Only in-frame clones appear in the TCRdb table, and some are missing; sequencing was by immunoSEQ multiplex PCR. The table lists approximately 500,000 clones, 75% to 80% of them singletons. Sequencing was carried out using PBMCs. Receptors originate from a woman between 40 and 55 years old in good health. Some clones in this sample may be carry-over from other donors' samples.

In this sample, this clone turned up a few times. A much larger clone lies one base from this, so it may be a read error. Other nucleotide sequences in the sample specify the same CDR3. This sequence joins TRBV11-2 and TRBJ1-2; unclear D gene. Germline lookup yields CDR1 SGHAT and CDR2 FQNNGV. Trimming took 2 bases from V and 5 from J, leaving 6 bases between them. This CDR3 has 12 amino acids. CDR3 nucleotides: TGTGCCAGCAGCTTAACAGCTTATGGCTACACCTTC. Translated: CASSLTAYGYTF.

The rearrangement joins TRBV9 to TRBJ2-7; D is uncertain. In germline, CDR1 is SGDLS, CDR2 YYNGEE. V was clipped by 4 bases and J by 0 bases, with 11 bases between them. The CDR3 runs to 14 residues. The CDR3 DNA follows: TGTGCCAGCAGCCGTGAGACAAGCTCCTACGAGCAGTACTTC. Protein sequence: CASSRETSSYEQYF.

Details on this clone: A far larger clone is only one base removed, so a read error is likely. The sample has other DNA sequences that encode this CDR3 too. This chain uses TRBV4-3 with TRBJ2-7; 7 bases are a match to TRBD2. Germline V gene sequence: CDR1 LGHNA, CDR2 YSLEER. The trim removed 3 bases at V and 6 bases at J, leaving 14 bases unmatched. CDR3 size: 16 residues. The CDR3 coding sequence is TGCGCCAGCAGCCAGGGATTATCGGGACTACGGGCCGAGCAGTACTTC. As protein: CASSQGLSGLRAEQYF.

The V and J genes are TRBV27 and TRBJ2-7; no reliable D call. Germline-derived CDR1 and CDR2 are MNHEY and SMNVEV (reference sequence). Between the trimmed V and J ends, which lost 5 bases and 0 bases, there was a span of 8 bases. The CDR3 sequence is 13 residues long. The CDR3, as DNA: TGTGCCAGCAGTCACGTGTACTCCTACGAGCAGTACTTC. The encoded protein is CASSHVYSYEQYF.

The chain couples TRBV10-3 to TRBJ1-3; D possibly corresponds to TRBD1 (6 bases). Germline lookup yields CDR1 ENHRY and CDR2 SYGVKD. V lost 10 bases and J lost 0, with 13 bases in between. There are 14 residues in the CDR3. The chain's CDR3 is CATADRSSGNTIYF. In nucleotides, the CDR3 is TGTGCCACCGCCGACAGGAGCTCTGGAAACACCATATATTTT.

The chain uses TRBV7-7 and TRBJ2-1, with 12 bases matching TRBD2. The J segment lost 5 bases and the V segment lost 5 bases, leaving 4 bases of the junction unmatched. Per germline, CDR1 SSHAT and CDR2 FNYEAQ (reference sequence). The CDR3 extends over 15 amino acids. The CDR3 here is CASSPGLAGNNEQFF. CDR3 sequence (DNA): TGTGCCAGCAGCCCCGGACTAGCGGGGAACAATGAGCAGTTCTTC.

The chain uses TRBV18 and TRBJ2-1, with 7 nucleotides matching TRBD1. V shed 3 bases and J 1 base; nucleotides not matched to a gene: 0. The CDR3 runs to 14 residues. CDR1 and CDR2 (germline): KGHSH, LQKENI. The CDR3 sequence is CASSPGQSYNEQFF. The CDR3 nucleotides read TGTGCCAGCTCACCGGGACAGTCCTACAATGAGCAGTTCTTC.

The genes are TRBV5-1 and TRBJ2-3; maybe TRBD2 (5 bases). Per germline, CDR1 SGHRS and CDR2 YFSETQ. Trimming removed 0 bases from V and 0 bases from J, with 11 bases in between. The CDR3 is 16 amino acids. The CDR3 here is CASSLGLAPSTDTQYF. CDR3 in DNA: TGCGCCAGCAGCTTGGGCCTAGCACCTAGCACAGATACGCAGTATTTT.

Comment on this clone: The sample carries other DNA sequences with the same CDR3. The chain combines TRBV11-2 with TRBJ2-7; 10 bases agree with TRBD2. The CDR3 spans 15 residues. The V gene's germline CDR1 is SGHAT and CDR2 FQNNGV. With 1 base clipped from V and 4 bases from J, the junction kept 4 bases outside the gene matches. DNA of the CDR3: TGTGCCAGCAGCTTAGGGGTAGCGGGAGGTTACGAGCAGTACTTC. It is translated as CASSLGVAGGYEQYF.

This clone was recorded once. This chain uses TRBV29-1 with TRBJ2-1, with a possible D match to TRBD2 (7 bases). The CDR3 extends over 15 amino acids. Germline V gene lookup returns CDR1 SQVTM and CDR2 ANQGSEA. Trimming took off 6 bases at V and 0 bases at J, with 15 bases between the two ends. CDR3 protein: CSVAKGGSSYNEQFF. CDR3 sequence (DNA): TGCAGCGTCGCCAAGGGGGGGAGCTCCTACAATGAGCAGTTCTTC.

The V gene is TRBV7-8, the J gene TRBJ2-7; TRBD2 aligns across 8 bases. J gave up 2 bases and V 1 base, and 4 bases lay outside the gene matches. Germline assignment: CDR1 SGHVS and CDR2 FQNEAQ. CDR3 length: 15 amino acids. The CDR3 reads CASSLVGGEAYEQYF. The CDR3 bases are TGTGCCAGCAGCTTAGTCGGGGGGGAAGCCTACGAGCAGTACTTC.

This clone was seen a handful of times. J is TRBJ2-7 and V is TRBV11-3, with D perhaps assigned TRBD1 or TRBD2 (5 bases each). Germline CDR1 reads SGHNT; CDR2 reads YENEEA. V was cut by 1 base and J by 6 bases, with 10 bases left in between. This CDR3 comprises 13 residues. CDR3 amino acids: CASSLVAGGEQYF. The CDR3 DNA reads TGTGCCAGCAGCTTAGTGGCTGGGGGCGAGCAGTACTTC.

The rearrangement joins TRBV6-1 to TRBJ2-1; D gene ambiguous. The CDR3 is 12 amino acids. The germline V and J ends were trimmed by 8 bases and 6 bases, with 11 bases remaining between them. CDR1 and CDR2 (germline): MNHNS, SASEGT. CDR3 sequence: CASWRAPNEQFF. The CDR3 DNA is TGTGCCAGCTGGCGCGCTCCCAATGAGCAGTTCTTC.

This clone has ten or more counts. The CDR3 spells CATSGTGGSSGANVLTF. The CDR3 bases are TGTGCCACATCCGGGACAGGGGGATCCTCTGGGGCCAACGTCCTGACTTTC. V usage is TRBV2 and J usage is TRBJ2-6, with TRBD1 matching 11 bases. Germline V gives CDR1 SNHLY, CDR2 FYNNEI. The V and J ends lost 10 bases and 0 bases, in that order; junction bases with no gene match: 8. This CDR3 spans 17 amino acids.

The rearrangement uses TRBV29-1 and TRBJ1-3; the match to TRBD1 covers 7 bases. Germline values: CDR1 SQVTM, CDR2 ANQGSEA. V lost 2 bases to trimming and J lost 9 bases; unmatched junction nucleotides: 1. CDR3 size: 11 residues. The CDR3 coding sequence is TGCAGCGTTGAACAGGGGGGCACCATATATTTT. Protein product: CSVEQGGTIYF.

V is TRBV9 and J is TRBJ2-7; D possibly corresponds to TRBD2 (6 bases). The germline gives CDR1 SGDLS, CDR2 YYNGEE. V dropped 4 bases and J dropped 2 bases, with 13 bases sitting between them. The CDR3 sequence is 14 residues long. The CDR3 bases are TGTGCCAGCAGCCCCGGGGCGGGGACCTACGAGCAGTACTTC. This gives the protein CASSPGAGTYEQYF.

On this clone itself: At the DNA level, this CDR3 is encoded by other sequences in the same sample as well. The chain carries TRBV28 and TRBJ2-7; maybe TRBD2 (6 bases). This CDR3 is 14 amino acids long. Trimming removed 2 bases at V and 0 bases at J, with 8 bases between. Germline loops: CDR1 MDHEN, CDR2 SYDVKM. The DNA for the CDR3 is TGTGCCAGCAGTTTACCCGGGGGCTCCTACGAGCAGTACTTC. Translating gives CASSLPGGSYEQYF.

The chain carries TRBV29-1 and TRBJ2-7; TRBD1 aligns across 7 bases. V shed 8 bases and J 4 bases; nucleotides not matched to a gene: 8. The germline V gene has CDR1 SQVTM and CDR2 ANQGSEA. This CDR3 is 12 amino acids long. In nucleotides, the CDR3 is TGCAGCTTCCAGGGGGTTGGTTACGAGCAGTACTTC. This encodes CSFQGVGYEQYF.

The chain uses TRBV9 and TRBJ1-1; 9 bases align to TRBD1. Germline V CDR1 and CDR2: SGDLS, YYNGEE. The CDR3 loop spans 13 amino acids. With V trimmed by 1 base and J by 8 bases, 3 bases remained unmatched. CDR3 sequence: CASSVRGTGEAFF. The CDR3 DNA sequence: TGTGCCAGCAGCGTAAGGGGGACAGGGGAAGCTTTCTTT.